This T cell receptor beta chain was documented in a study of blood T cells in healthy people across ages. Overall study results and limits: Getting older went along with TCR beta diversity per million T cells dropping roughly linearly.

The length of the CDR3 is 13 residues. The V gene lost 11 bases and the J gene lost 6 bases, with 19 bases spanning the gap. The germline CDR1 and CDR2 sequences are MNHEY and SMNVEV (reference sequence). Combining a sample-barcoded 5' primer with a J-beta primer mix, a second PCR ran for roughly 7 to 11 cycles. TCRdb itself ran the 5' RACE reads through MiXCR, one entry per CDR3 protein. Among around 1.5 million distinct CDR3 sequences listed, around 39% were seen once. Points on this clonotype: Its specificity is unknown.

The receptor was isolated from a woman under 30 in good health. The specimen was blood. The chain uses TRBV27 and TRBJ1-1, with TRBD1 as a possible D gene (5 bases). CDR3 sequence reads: CAVRIPGWAEAFF. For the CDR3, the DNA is TGTGCCGTACGCATCCCAGGGTGGGCTGAAGCTTTCTTT.